Listed below are T cell receptor beta chains from one sample, sequenced in a study of blood T cell repertoires in COVID-19. The table came from immunoSEQ multiplex PCR; TCRdb's copy has only in-frame clones and leaves some out. Found here are 60,000 or so clones, over 75% of them singletons; the top ten hold around 3.7%. Source material: peripheral blood. The origin of the receptors is a woman older than 75 with acute or convalescent COVID-19. Both conserved end residues are part of each CDR3. Size is omitted from some rows. Given values are once, few, many or a class for expanded clones.

j_gene | abundance | len | v_gene | CDR3aa
TRBJ1-1 | once | 13 | TRBV27 | CASSLGGGTEAFF
TRBJ1-2 | NA | 12 | TRBV19 | CASSRTDYGYTF
TRBJ1-5 | NA | 14 | TRBV28 | CASSLGGSNQPQHF
TRBJ2-3 | few | 16 | TRBV28 | CASRSPGTANTDTQYF
TRBJ1-2 | few | 13 | TRBV7-2 | CASSFVQLYGYTF
TRBJ2-3 | NA | 14 | TRBV10-1 | CASNNGQSTDTQYF
TRBJ1-1 | once | 16 | TRBV5-5 | CASSLGQFNMNTEAFF
TRBJ2-7 | NA | 12 | TRBV30 | CAWGTGAYEQYF
TRBJ2-1 | NA | 16 | TRBV24-1 | CATSDNSGSSYNEQFF
TRBJ2-2 | NA | 10 | TRBV28 | CATGIGELFF
TRBJ2-7 | NA | 15 | TRBV6-6 | CASSYPGTGIYEQYF
TRBJ2-2 | NA | 15 | TRBV27 | CASKSRGYATGELFF
TRBJ2-4 | NA | 15 | TRBV30 | CAWSLTGVAKNIQYF
TRBJ2-2 | NA | 12 | TRBV9 | CASGRNPGELFF
TRBJ1-3 | NA | 15 | TRBV5-6 | CASTISGTGKNTIYF
TRBJ2-7 | once | 14 | TRBV19 | CASRVGRGTYEQYF
TRBJ2-2 | NA | 15 | TRBV7-2 | CASSRTGSNTGELFF
TRBJ1-1 | once | 13 | TRBV28 | CASSSDRSLEAFF
TRBJ2-4 | NA | 16 | TRBV6-1 | CASSELGGGRKNIQYF
TRBJ1-2 | NA | 14 | TRBV5-6 | CASSLSQLSYGYTF
TRBJ1-1 | few | 16 | TRBV30 | CAWSLKGANRDTEAFF
TRBJ2-3 | NA | 17 | TRBV5-1 | CASSLADRSISTDTQYF
TRBJ2-7 | NA | 16 | TRBV18 | CASSPRTGTVDYEQYF
TRBJ1-2 | once | 14 | TRBV27 | CASSPRRSYYGYTF
TRBJ2-7 | few | 14 | TRBV27 | CASSATSGSYEQYF
TRBJ1-2 | NA | 15 | TRBV30 | CAWRNWDRPNYGYTF
TRBJ2-1 | few | 14 | TRBV7-2 | CASSSNRQAHEQFF
TRBJ1-5 | few | 13 | TRBV30 | CAWSVNRGEPQHF
TRBJ2-1 | NA | 13 | TRBV6-1 | CASSEDPRNEQFF
TRBJ2-7 | NA | 12 | TRBV28 | CGHCGIGYEQYF
TRBJ1-6 | NA | 18 | TRBV6-1 | CASSETQGARSYNSPLHF
TRBJ1-3 | once | 15 | TRBV6-6 | CASSLGHVSGNTIYF
TRBJ1-1 | NA | 15 | TRBV19 | CASSIDRSVNTEAFF
TRBJ2-3 | NA | 15 | TRBV7-9 | CASTAPRVGADTQYF
TRBJ1-5 | NA | 14 | TRBV7-9 | CASSLGPGGQPQHF
TRBJ2-5 | few | 15 | TRBV24-1 | CATSAAGTAEETQYF
TRBJ2-1 | NA | 17 | TRBV29-1 | CSVEPRAWGTGKNEQFF
TRBJ2-3 | NA | 13 | TRBV29-1 | CSVLGLAEDTQYF
TRBJ1-2 | few | 12 | TRBV12-3/TRBV12-4 | CASSYRAYGYTF
TRBJ2-3 | NA | 20 | TRBV5-4 | CASSPHPPGGRGVSTDTQYF
TRBJ2-7 | NA | 14 | TRBV6-2/TRBV6-3 | CASSYDRFPYEQYF
TRBJ2-5 | NA | 13 | TRBV11-3 | CASSNREQETQYF
TRBJ1-5 | NA | 13 | TRBV10-2 | CASRVAGDQPQHF
TRBJ1-1 | once | 14 | TRBV18 | CASSPPTGWTEAFF
TRBJ2-1 | NA | 17 | TRBV24-1 | CATSDTLRGRGYNEQFF
TRBJ1-6 | NA | 11 | TRBV20-1 | CSAPAGSPLHF
TRBJ1-2 | few | 13 | TRBV7-2 | CASSLGTGYGYTF
TRBJ1-4 | NA | 14 | TRBV6-5 | CASTWGQGTEKLFF
TRBJ1-5 | NA | 14 | TRBV6-2/TRBV6-3 | CASSYAGANQPQHF
TRBJ2-7 | NA | 15 | TRBV3-1/TRBV3-2 | CASSHDLAGGYEQYF
TRBJ2-5 | NA | 15 | TRBV5-1 | CASRSASGIEETQYF
TRBJ1-1 | NA | 13 | TRBV9 | CASGQGAETEAFF
TRBJ1-2 | NA | 18 | TRBV28 | CASSPRAWGLPFNYGYTF
TRBJ1-2 | NA | 18 | TRBV19 | CASKIAGGQTRHNYGYTF
TRBJ2-7 | NA | 15 | TRBV28 | CASRLTSGDSYEQYF